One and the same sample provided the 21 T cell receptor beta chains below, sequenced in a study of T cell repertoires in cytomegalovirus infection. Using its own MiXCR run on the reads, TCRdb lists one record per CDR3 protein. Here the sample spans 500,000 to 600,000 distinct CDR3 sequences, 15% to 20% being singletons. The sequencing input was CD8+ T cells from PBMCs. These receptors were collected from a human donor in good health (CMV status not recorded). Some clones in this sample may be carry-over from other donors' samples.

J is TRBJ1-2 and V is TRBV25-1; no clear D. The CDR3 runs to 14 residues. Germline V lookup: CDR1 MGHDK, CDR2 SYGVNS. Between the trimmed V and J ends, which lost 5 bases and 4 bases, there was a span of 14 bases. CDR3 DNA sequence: TGTGCCAGCAGTCCCGAGGAGATGGGCTATGGCTACACCTTC. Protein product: CASSPEEMGYGYTF.

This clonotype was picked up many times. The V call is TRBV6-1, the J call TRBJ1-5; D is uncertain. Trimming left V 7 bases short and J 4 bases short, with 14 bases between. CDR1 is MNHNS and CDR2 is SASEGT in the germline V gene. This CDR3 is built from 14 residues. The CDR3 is CASNPSRLNQPQHF. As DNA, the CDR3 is TGTGCCAGCAACCCCAGCAGGCTTAATCAGCCCCAGCATTTT.

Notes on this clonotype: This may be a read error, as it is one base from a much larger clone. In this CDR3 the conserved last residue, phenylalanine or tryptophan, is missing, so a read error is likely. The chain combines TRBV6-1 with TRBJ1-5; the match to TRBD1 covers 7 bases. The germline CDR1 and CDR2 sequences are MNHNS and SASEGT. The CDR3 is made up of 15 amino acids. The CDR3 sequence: CASREDRASNQPQHL. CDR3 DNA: TGTGCCAGCAGAGAAGACAGGGCGAGCAATCAGCCCCAGCATTTG.

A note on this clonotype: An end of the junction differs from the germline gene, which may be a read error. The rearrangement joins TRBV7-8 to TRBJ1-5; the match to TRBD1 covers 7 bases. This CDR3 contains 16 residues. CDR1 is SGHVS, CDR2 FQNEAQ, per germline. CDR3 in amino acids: CATLEGTEHSNQPKHF. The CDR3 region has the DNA TGTGCAACCCTAGAAGGGACAGAGCATAGCAATCAGCCCAAGCATTTT.

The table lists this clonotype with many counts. In nucleotides, the CDR3 is TGTGCCAGCAGTTCAGTCCCGGGACACTACTACGAGCAGTACTTC. Protein sequence: CASSSVPGHYYEQYF. The genes are TRBV6-5 and TRBJ2-7; a possible D gene is TRBD1 (6 bases). The V and J ends lost 4 bases and 3 bases respectively, with 16 bases between them. The length of the CDR3 is 15 residues. The germline V gene encodes CDR1 MNHEY and CDR2 SVGAGI.

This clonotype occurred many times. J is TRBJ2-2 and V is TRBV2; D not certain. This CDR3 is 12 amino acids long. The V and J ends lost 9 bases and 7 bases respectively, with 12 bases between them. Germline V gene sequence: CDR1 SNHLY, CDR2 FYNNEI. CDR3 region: CARTEPHGELFF. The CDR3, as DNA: TGTGCCAGAACTGAGCCGCACGGGGAGCTGTTTTTT.

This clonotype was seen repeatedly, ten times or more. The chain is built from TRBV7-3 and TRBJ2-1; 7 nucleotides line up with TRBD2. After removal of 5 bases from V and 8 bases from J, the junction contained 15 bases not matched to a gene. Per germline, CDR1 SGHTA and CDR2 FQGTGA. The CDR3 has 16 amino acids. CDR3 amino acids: CASSPGGSNTGDEQFF. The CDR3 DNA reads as TGTGCCAGCAGCCCCGGCGGGAGCAACACTGGGGATGAGCAGTTCTTC.

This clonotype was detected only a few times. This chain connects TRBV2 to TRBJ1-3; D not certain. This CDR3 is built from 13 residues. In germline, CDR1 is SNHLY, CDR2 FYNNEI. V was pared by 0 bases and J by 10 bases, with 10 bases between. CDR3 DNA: TGTGCCAGCAGTGAAGCGCTTCAGTGGACCATATATTTT. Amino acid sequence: CASSEALQWTIYF.

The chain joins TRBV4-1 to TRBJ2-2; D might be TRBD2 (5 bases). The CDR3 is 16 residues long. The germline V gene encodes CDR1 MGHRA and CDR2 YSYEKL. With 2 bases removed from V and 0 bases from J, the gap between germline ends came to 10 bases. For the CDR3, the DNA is TGCGCCAGCAGCCAAATAAGCGGATCGAACACCGGGGAGCTGTTTTTT. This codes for CASSQISGSNTGELFF.

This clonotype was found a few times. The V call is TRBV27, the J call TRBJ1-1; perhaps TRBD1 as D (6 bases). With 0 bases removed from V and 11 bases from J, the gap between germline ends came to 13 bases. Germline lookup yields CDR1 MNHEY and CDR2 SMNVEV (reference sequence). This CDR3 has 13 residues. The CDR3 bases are TGTGCCAGCAGTTTATCCGTACAGGGAGACGCTTTCTTT. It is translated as CASSLSVQGDAFF.

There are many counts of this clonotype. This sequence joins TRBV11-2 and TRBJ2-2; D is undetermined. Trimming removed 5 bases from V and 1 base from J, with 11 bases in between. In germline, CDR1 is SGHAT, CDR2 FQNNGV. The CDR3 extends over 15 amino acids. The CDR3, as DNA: TGTGCCAGCAGCGCACCCCGGTTGAACACCGGGGAGCTGTTTTTT. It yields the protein CASSAPRLNTGELFF. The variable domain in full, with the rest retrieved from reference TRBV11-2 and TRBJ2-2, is EAGVAQSPRYKIIEKRQSVAFWCNPISGHATLYWYQQILGQGPKLLIQFQNNGVVDDSQLPKDRFSAERLKGVDSTLKIQPAKLEDSAVYLCASSAPRLNTGELFFGEGSRLTVL.

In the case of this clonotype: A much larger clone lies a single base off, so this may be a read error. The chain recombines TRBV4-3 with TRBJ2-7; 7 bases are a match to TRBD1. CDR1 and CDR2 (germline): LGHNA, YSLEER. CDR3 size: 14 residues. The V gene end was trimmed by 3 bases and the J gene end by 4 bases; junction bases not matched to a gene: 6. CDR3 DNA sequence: TGCGCCAGCAGCCATGTTGGGACAGCATACGAGCAGTACTTC. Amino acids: CASSHVGTAYEQYF.

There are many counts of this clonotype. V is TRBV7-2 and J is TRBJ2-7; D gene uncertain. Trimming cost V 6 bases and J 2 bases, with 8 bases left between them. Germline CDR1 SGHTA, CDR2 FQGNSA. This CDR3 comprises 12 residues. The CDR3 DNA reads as TGTGCCAGCAGTCACGAGGCCTACGAGCAGTACTTC. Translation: CASSHEAYEQYF. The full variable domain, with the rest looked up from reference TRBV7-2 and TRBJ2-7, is GAGVSQSPSNKVTEKGKDVELRCDPISGHTALYWYRQSLGQGLEFLIYFQGNSAPDKSGLPSDRFSAERTGGSVSTLTIQRTQQEDSAVYLCASSHEAYEQYFGPGTRLTVT.

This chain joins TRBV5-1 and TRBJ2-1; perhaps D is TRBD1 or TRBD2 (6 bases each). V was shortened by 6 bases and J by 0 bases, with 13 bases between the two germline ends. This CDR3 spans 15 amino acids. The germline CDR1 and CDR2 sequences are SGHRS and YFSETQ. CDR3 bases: TGCGCCAGCAACAACCGGGGGCGCTCCTACAATGAGCAGTTCTTC. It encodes CASNNRGRSYNEQFF.

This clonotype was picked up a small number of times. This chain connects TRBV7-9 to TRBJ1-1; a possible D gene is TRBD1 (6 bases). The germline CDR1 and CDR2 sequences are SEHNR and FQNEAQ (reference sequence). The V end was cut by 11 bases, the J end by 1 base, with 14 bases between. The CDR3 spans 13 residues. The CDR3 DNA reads TGTGCCTCTGAAGGGGGAGGGAACACTGAAGCTTTCTTT. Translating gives CASEGGGNTEAFF.

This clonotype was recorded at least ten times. As DNA, the CDR3 is TGTGCCAGCACCATAGGCACGGGAAGAGAGACCCAGTACTTC. It specifies CASTIGTGRETQYF. The chain employs TRBV7-6 and TRBJ2-5, with a possible D match to TRBD2 (5 bases). Trimming pared 7 bases from V and 4 bases from J, leaving 16 bases between. CDR1 SGHVS and CDR2 FNYEAQ come from the germline V gene. The CDR3 runs 14 residues.

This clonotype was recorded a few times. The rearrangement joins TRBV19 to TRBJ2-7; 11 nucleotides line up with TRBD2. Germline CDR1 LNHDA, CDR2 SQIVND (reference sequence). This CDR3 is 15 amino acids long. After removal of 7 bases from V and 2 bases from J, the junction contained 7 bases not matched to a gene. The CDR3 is CASNTSGGRTYEQYF. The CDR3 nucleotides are TGTGCCAGTAATACTAGCGGGGGAAGAACCTACGAGCAGTACTTC.

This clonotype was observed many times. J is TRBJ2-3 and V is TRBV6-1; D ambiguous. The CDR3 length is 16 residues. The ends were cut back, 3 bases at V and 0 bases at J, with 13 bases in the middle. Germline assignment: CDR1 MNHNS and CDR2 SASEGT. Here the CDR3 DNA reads TGTGCCAGCAGTGAGCAAAGGACGGGTAGCACAGATACGCAGTATTTT. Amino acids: CASSEQRTGSTDTQYF.

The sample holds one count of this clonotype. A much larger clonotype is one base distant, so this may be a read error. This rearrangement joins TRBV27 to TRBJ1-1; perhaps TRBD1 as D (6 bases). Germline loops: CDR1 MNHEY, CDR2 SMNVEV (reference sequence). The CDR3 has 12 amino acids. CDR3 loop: CDSTGRGTEAFF. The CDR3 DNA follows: TGTGACAGCACGGGCAGGGGTACTGAAGCTTTCTTT.

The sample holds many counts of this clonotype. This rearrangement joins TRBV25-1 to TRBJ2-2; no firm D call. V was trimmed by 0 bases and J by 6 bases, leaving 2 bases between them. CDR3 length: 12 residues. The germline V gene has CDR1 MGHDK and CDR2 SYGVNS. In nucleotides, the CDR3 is TGTGCCAGCAGTGAATATCCCGGGGAGCTGTTTTTT. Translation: CASSEYPGELFF. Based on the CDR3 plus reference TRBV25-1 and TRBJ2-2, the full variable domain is EADIYQTPRYLVIGTGKKITLECSQTMGHDKMYWYQQDPGMELHLIHYSYGVNSTEKGDLSSESTVSRIRTEHFPLTLESARPSHTSQYLCASSEYPGELFFGEGSRLTVL.

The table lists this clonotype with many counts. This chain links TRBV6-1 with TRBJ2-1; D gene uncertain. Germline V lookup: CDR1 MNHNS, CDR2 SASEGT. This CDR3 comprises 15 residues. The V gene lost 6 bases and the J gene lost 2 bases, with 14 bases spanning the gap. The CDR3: CASSYGLEAYNEQFF. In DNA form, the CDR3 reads TGTGCCAGCAGCTATGGGCTAGAAGCCTACAATGAGCAGTTCTTC.